Sequencing of this T cell receptor beta chain was carried out in a study of blood T cell repertoires in COVID-19. Study in general: Samples representing acute and convalescent COVID-19 were sourced from the United States, Italy and Spain. Nucleic acid was either cDNA or gDNA, and it came from T cells, B-cell-depleted T cells, or PBMCs.

Original processing methods: Quantification of nucleated cells was approximated via reference gene primer amplification. Generated by immunoSEQ multiplex PCR, the TCRdb table keeps only in-frame clones and is missing some. For V, J and clone size, that table is used; D and trimming come from the DNA. The sample gives hundreds of thousands of clones, 85% to 90% of which show up once; 4.4% is in the top ten. This clone was picked up a small number of times. J was trimmed by 5 bases and V by 6 bases; bases with no gene match: 5. The CDR3 length is 13 residues. The sequencing sample was made of peripheral blood. This TCR derives from a man aged 45-65 years with acute or convalescent COVID-19. V usage is TRBV12-3 or TRBV12-4 and J usage is TRBJ1-2; TRBD1 aligns across 8 bases. Here the CDR3 DNA reads TGTGCCAGCAGCCGGGGACAGGCTTATGGCTACACCTTC. Its protein product is CASSRGQAYGYTF.